The following is a T cell receptor (beta chain) sequence with its context. This record belongs to a study of blood T cell repertoires in COVID-19. In the authors' workflow: By means of reference gene primer amplification, nucleated cell counts were estimated. Clones were sequenced by immunoSEQ multiplex PCR, and TCRdb holds only the in-frame ones, with some missing. D and trimming were read from the DNA, whereas the V and J calls and clone size are those reported in that table. The profile shows about 110,000 clones, roughly 80% of them singletons. Sequencing was carried out using peripheral blood. The TCR sequence derives from a woman aged 60-75 years with acute or convalescent COVID-19.

This chain's CDR3 is CASSPSPTEAFF. Here the CDR3 DNA reads TGTGCCAGCAGCCCCTCCCCCACTGAAGCTTTCTTT. J is TRBJ1-1 and V is TRBV3-1 (or the pseudogene TRBV3-2); D uncertain. Looked up from germline, CDR1 is LGHDT and CDR2 is YNNKEL (reference sequence). The CDR3 length is 12 residues. Trimming took off 4 bases at V and 4 bases at J, with 7 bases between the two ends.